The clone carrying this TCR beta chain was observed at least ten times. Its specificity is unknown. Unique molecular identifiers were used in preparing the TCRbeta library. Each CDR3 protein is one row after TCRdb ran MiXCR on the PCR reads. The repertoire consists of a few hundred thousand distinct CDR3 sequences, with 13% occurring once and the leading ten covering about 2.2%. CDR1 is DFQATT, CDR2 SNEGSKA, per germline (reference sequence). The CDR3 runs to 18 residues. V shed 0 bases, J shed 6 bases, and the junction held 18 bases outside the gene matches. The data derive from a study of T-cell reconstitution after alpha-beta-depleted transplantation in children. Overall study results and limits: Several hundred expanded graft clones reportedly gave rise to the alpha-beta T cells present about two months after transplant.

Sequenced material: PBMCs, mostly from graft donor cells, taken 360 days after TCRalphabeta/CD19-depleted stem cell transplant. The TCR comes from a male patient younger than 18 who had a stem cell transplant for acute myeloid leukemia, so the T cells may come from the graft donor. The V and J genes are TRBV20-1 and TRBJ2-3; 7 bases are shared with TRBD1. CDR3 in amino acids: CSARDVFRTGPYRDTQYF. CDR3 DNA: TGCAGTGCTAGAGACGTCTTTCGGACAGGTCCTTATCGGGATACGCAGTATTTT.